The 15 T cell receptor beta chains presented below share a single source sample, sequenced in a study of shared clonotypes between healthy human individuals. Produced via immunoSEQ multiplex PCR; TCRdb's table is partial and in-frame only. The top ten clones hold approximately 0.52% of a sample with about 1.1 million clones, more than 75% of them seen once. The material sequenced was memory CD4+ T cells from PBMCs. Subset of the sample: CD45RA-negative fraction. The receptors were sampled from a man aged 18 to 30 in good health. Some clones in this sample may be carry-over from other donors' samples.

In its sample, this clone was seen once. V gene TRBV6-1 combines with J gene TRBJ2-2; no clear D. The CDR3 is 13 residues long. Germline assignment: CDR1 MNHNS and CDR2 SASEGT. V was pared by 4 bases and J by 4 bases, with 7 bases between. The CDR3 DNA follows: TGTGCCAGCAGTGTTATCAGCACCGGGGAGCTGTTTTTT. It codes for CASSVISTGELFF.

Concerning this clone itself: A clone one base away is much larger, so this may be a read error. This sample includes further DNA sequences coding for the same CDR3. This chain uses TRBV7-9 with TRBJ1-1; D gene uncertain. This CDR3 is built from 13 residues. From germline, CDR1 is SEHNR and CDR2 FQNEAQ (reference sequence). Between the trimmed V and J ends, which lost 2 bases and 3 bases, there was a span of 7 bases. CDR3 in DNA: TGTGCCAGCAGCTTAACCGGTGACACTGAAGCTTTCTTT. Its protein product is CASSLTGDTEAFF.

J is TRBJ2-7 and V is TRBV6-5, with TRBD1 identical over 7 bases. Germline V gene data show CDR1 as MNHEY and CDR2 as SVGAGI. The junction had 11 bases not matched to a gene; V was cut back by 10 bases and J by 2 bases. This CDR3 is built from 14 residues. CDR3 sequence: CANQRGGETYEQYF. Written as DNA, the CDR3 is TGTGCCAACCAAAGAGGGGGCGAGACCTACGAGCAGTACTTC.

This clone was detected once. This chain connects TRBV7-2 to TRBJ2-7; 9 bases map to TRBD1. The CDR3 runs 14 residues. Per the germline V gene, CDR1 is SGHTA and CDR2 is FQGNSA. The trim removed 5 bases at V and 5 bases at J, leaving 7 bases unmatched. The CDR3, as DNA: TGTGCCAGCAGCCTACAGGGGGCGCGCGACGAGCAGTACTTC. It specifies CASSLQGARDEQYF. The complete variable domain, with remaining parts taken from reference TRBV7-2 and TRBJ2-7, reads GAGVSQSPSNKVTEKGKDVELRCDPISGHTALYWYRQSLGQGLEFLIYFQGNSAPDKSGLPSDRFSAERTGGSVSTLTIQRTQQEDSAVYLCASSLQGARDEQYFGPGTRLTVT.

This chain links TRBV11-3 with TRBJ2-3; D not resolved. The V and J ends lost 1 base and 2 bases respectively, with 13 bases between them. This CDR3 is built from 16 residues. Germline values: CDR1 SGHNT, CDR2 YENEEA. The chain's CDR3 is CASSLGQRGDTDTQYF. CDR3 DNA sequence: TGTGCCAGCAGCTTAGGCCAAAGAGGTGACACAGATACGCAGTATTTT. Based on the CDR3 plus reference TRBV11-3 and TRBJ2-3, the full variable domain is EAGVVQSPRYKIIEKKQPVAFWCNPISGHNTLYWYLQNLGQGPELLIRYENEEAVDDSQLPKDRFSAERLKGVDSTLKIQPAELGDSAVYLCASSLGQRGDTDTQYFGPGTRLTVL.

The chain has TRBV7-3 and TRBJ2-1, with D unclear. The CDR3 is made up of 15 amino acids. The germline CDR1 and CDR2 sequences are SGHTA and FQGTGA. The V and J ends lost 1 base and 0 bases respectively, with 7 bases between them. The CDR3 DNA follows: TGTGCCAGCAGCTTAAACCCCCACTCCTACAATGAGCAGTTCTTC. It is translated as CASSLNPHSYNEQFF.

The CDR3 region is CASSQDSNQPQHF. Here the CDR3 DNA reads TGTGCCAGCAGCCAGGACAGCAATCAGCCCCAGCATTTT. This chain links TRBV5-4 with TRBJ1-5; D is unresolved. The CDR3 has 13 amino acids. V was cut by 4 bases and J by 1 base, with 6 bases left in between. Germline CDR1 SGHNT, CDR2 YYREEE (reference sequence).

The chain is built from TRBV30 and TRBJ1-2; D is unclear. The germline V gene encodes CDR1 GTSNPN and CDR2 SVGIG (reference sequence). The CDR3 sequence is 12 residues long. V shed 3 bases and J shed 6 bases, with 11 bases lying between them. The CDR3 spells CAWSPRSHGYTF. The CDR3 DNA sequence: TGTGCCTGGAGCCCAAGGTCCCATGGCTACACCTTC. Based on the CDR3 plus reference TRBV30 and TRBJ1-2, the full variable domain is SQTIHQWPATLVQPVGSPLSLECTVEGTSNPNLYWYRQAAGRGLQLLFYSVGIGQISSEVPQNLSASRPQDRQFILSSKKLLLSDSGFYLCAWSPRSHGYTFGSGTRLTVV.

With respect to this clone: Possible read error: a much larger clone is one base away. The CDR3 here is CASRLTANYGYTF. The CDR3, as DNA: TGTGCCAGCAGGTTGACAGCTAACTATGGCTACACCTTC. V and J are TRBV5-6 and TRBJ1-2, with D perhaps TRBD1 (5 bases). V was shortened by 5 bases and J by 0 bases, with 8 bases between the two germline ends. Germline V gene sequence: CDR1 SGHDT, CDR2 YYEEEE. The CDR3 loop spans 13 amino acids.

This chain uses TRBV6-1 with TRBJ1-5; no clear D. From germline, CDR1 is MNHNS and CDR2 SASEGT. The CDR3 totals 16 residues. V lost 1 base and J 0 bases, leaving 10 bases between the germline ends. The chain's CDR3 is CASSEVEEFSNQPQHF. The CDR3 bases are TGTGCCAGCAGTGAAGTTGAGGAGTTTAGCAATCAGCCCCAGCATTTT.

About this clone itself: This CDR3 is also generated by other DNA sequences in the sample. The chain recombines TRBV5-4 with TRBJ1-1; perhaps TRBD1 as D (5 bases). This CDR3 has 14 residues. V gave up 4 bases and J gave up 1 base, with 11 bases separating them. Germline V gives CDR1 SGHNT, CDR2 YYREEE (reference sequence). CDR3 DNA: TGTGCCAGCAGCCCGCGCGGGGGGAACACTGAAGCTTTCTTT. It translates to CASSPRGGNTEAFF.

This clone was counted ten times or more. The chain links TRBV10-3 to TRBJ2-5; perhaps TRBD2 as D (5 bases). In germline, CDR1 is ENHRY, CDR2 SYGVKD. V lost 2 bases and J 2 bases, leaving 12 bases between the germline ends. The CDR3 is 15 amino acids. CDR3 coding DNA: TGTGCCATCAGTGAGGCCCGGACTCCTCAAGAGACCCAGTACTTC. Translating it yields CAISEARTPQETQYF.

V and J are TRBV5-1 and TRBJ2-7; D uncertain. V was trimmed by 1 base and J by 6 bases, leaving 8 bases between them. The CDR3 extends over 12 amino acids. CDR1 is SGHRS and CDR2 is YFSETQ in the germline V gene. The CDR3 nucleotides read TGCGCCAGCAGCTTGATTGCCGCCGAGCAGTACTTC. Its translation is CASSLIAAEQYF.

The table lists this clone with many counts. This CDR3 is also generated by other DNA sequences in the sample. The chain uses TRBV7-8 and TRBJ1-1; D gene uncertain. Germline assignment: CDR1 SGHVS and CDR2 FQNEAQ. Trimming took 3 bases from V and 0 from J, leaving 2 bases between them. CDR3 length equals 12 residues. The CDR3, as DNA: TGTGCCAGCAGCTTCCTGAACACTGAAGCTTTCTTT. It is translated as CASSFLNTEAFF.

The chain is built from TRBV5-1 and TRBJ2-2, with 7 bases matching TRBD2. The J segment lost 0 bases and the V segment lost 6 bases, leaving 5 bases of the junction unmatched. The CDR3 consists of 15 residues. Germline assignment: CDR1 SGHRS and CDR2 YFSETQ. CDR3 DNA: TGCGCCAGCACACCCCGGGGGGCGAACACCGGGGAGCTGTTTTTT. Protein product: CASTPRGANTGELFF.